This is a list of T cell receptor beta chains from one sample in a study of T cell changes during pregnancy in multiple sclerosis. Using immunoSEQ multiplex PCR, the repertoire was profiled, and TCRdb retains in-frame clones only, with some absent. The repertoire has around 59,000 clones, roughly 93% of them found once; the top ten carry around 3.7%. The sequences come from CD8+ T cells from peripheral blood mononuclear cells, collected in the second trimester of pregnancy. The receptors shown here come from a female donor with multiple sclerosis, enrolled in a pregnancy study. Both conserved end residues are part of each CDR3. Each record gives: V gene, clone size, D gene, J gene, CDR3 DNA, CDR3 protein. A D gene is named only where the DNA matches it firmly. Only part of the rows carry a size: once, few, many, or a class if the clone is expanded.

V: TRBV7-9
size: once
D: NA
J: TRBJ2-7
DNA: TGTGCCAGCAGCTTAGGTGGCGGTCCCTACGAGCAGTACTTC
CDR3: CASSLGGGPYEQYF

V: TRBV27
size: NA
D: NA
J: TRBJ2-1
DNA: TGTGCCAGCAGTTTCCGGGGTTACAATGAGCAGTTCTTC
CDR3: CASSFRGYNEQFF

V: TRBV5-8
size: NA
D: TRBD1
J: TRBJ2-7
DNA: TGTGCCAGCAGCTGGCAGGGGGTGTACGAGCAGTACTTC
CDR3: CASSWQGVYEQYF

V: TRBV5-4
size: NA
D: TRBD2
J: TRBJ2-5
DNA: TGTGCCAGCAGCTTGGGTAGCGGGAGTGAGACCCTGTACTTC
CDR3: CASSLGSGSETLYF

V: TRBV5-4
size: NA
D: TRBD1
J: TRBJ1-4
DNA: TGTGCCAGCAGCTCTGACAGGGGGGAAGAAAAACTGTTTTTT
CDR3: CASSSDRGEEKLFF

V: TRBV14
size: NA
D: TRBD1
J: TRBJ1-2
DNA: TGTGCCAGCAGCCAAGTGAGGGCAGGGGGAAAGGATGGCTACACCTTC
CDR3: CASSQVRAGGKDGYTF

V: TRBV30
size: few
D: NA
J: TRBJ1-1
DNA: TGTGCCTGGATCCTAACCGGCCGGAGCATCGCTGAAGCTTTCTTT
CDR3: CAWILTGRSIAEAFF

V: TRBV7-8
size: NA
D: TRBD2
J: TRBJ2-5
DNA: TGTGCCAGCAGCTTAGCAGGGGGGACTAGCGGGCCACTGGGGGAGACCCAGTACTTC
CDR3: CASSLAGGTSGPLGETQYF

V: TRBV4-3
size: NA
D: NA
J: TRBJ1-1
DNA: TGCGCCAGCAGCCAAGATCTTACAACCAGCGCTGAAGCTTTCTTT
CDR3: CASSQDLTTSAEAFF

V: TRBV19
size: NA
D: TRBD1
J: TRBJ2-4
DNA: TGTGCCAGTAGCTCGGGACAGGCCAAAAACATTCAGTACTTC
CDR3: CASSSGQAKNIQYF

V: TRBV5-1
size: NA
D: NA
J: TRBJ1-1
DNA: TGCGCCAGCAGCTTCAGGGGCGAAGCTTTCTTT
CDR3: CASSFRGEAFF

V: TRBV5-4
size: NA
D: NA
J: TRBJ2-1
DNA: TGTGCCAGCAGCCTCGGGGGTGAGCAGTTCTTC
CDR3: CASSLGGEQFF

V: TRBV5-1
size: NA
D: TRBD2
J: TRBJ2-7
DNA: TGCGCCAGCAGCCTGCCTAGCGGGGGGGAGGACGAGCAGTACTTC
CDR3: CASSLPSGGEDEQYF

V: TRBV4-2
size: once
D: TRBD2
J: TRBJ2-7
DNA: TGTGCCAGCAGCCACGTAGCGGGAGTGGCCTACGAGCAGTACTTC
CDR3: CASSHVAGVAYEQYF

V: TRBV4-3
size: NA
D: TRBD2
J: TRBJ2-3
DNA: TGCGCCAGCAGCCAAGAACTAGCGGGGGGCACAGATACGCAGTATTTT
CDR3: CASSQELAGGTDTQYF

V: TRBV10-3
size: NA
D: TRBD1
J: TRBJ2-7
DNA: TGTGCCACCCTGGACAGGGGCTACGAGCAGTACTTC
CDR3: CATLDRGYEQYF

V: TRBV7-8
size: NA
D: NA
J: TRBJ1-3
DNA: TGTGCCAGCAGCTTACCGCGAGCCTCTGGAAACACCATATATTTT
CDR3: CASSLPRASGNTIYF

V: TRBV27
size: NA
D: NA
J: TRBJ2-5
DNA: TGTGCCAGCAGTTCCTCGCAGGGGAACCAAGAGACCCAGTACTTC
CDR3: CASSSSQGNQETQYF

V: TRBV7-6
size: once
D: TRBD1
J: TRBJ2-7
DNA: TGTGCCAGCAGCTTAGAGGACAGGGCCAGCTCCTACGAGCAGTACTTC
CDR3: CASSLEDRASSYEQYF

V: TRBV5-4
size: NA
D: NA
J: TRBJ1-1
DNA: TGTGCCAGCAGCCGATGGGAGGGGAGGACTGAAGCTTTCTTT
CDR3: CASSRWEGRTEAFF

V: TRBV27
size: NA
D: NA
J: TRBJ2-5
DNA: TGTGCCAGCAGTTTAGGTCCGCATACTCAAGAGACCCAGTACTTC
CDR3: CASSLGPHTQETQYF

V: TRBV7-3
size: once
D: TRBD2
J: TRBJ2-1
DNA: TGTGCCAGCAGCTCCGGACTAGCGGGAGAGGGTGAGCAGTTCTTC
CDR3: CASSSGLAGEGEQFF

V: TRBV15
size: NA
D: TRBD2
J: TRBJ2-1
DNA: TGTGCCACCAGCCCGACTAGCGGACCCTACAATGAGCAGTTCTTC
CDR3: CATSPTSGPYNEQFF

V: TRBV27
size: NA
D: TRBD1
J: TRBJ1-2
DNA: TGTGCCAGCAGTTTAGGAGGGGGCGCGGACTATGGCTACACCTTC
CDR3: CASSLGGGADYGYTF

V: TRBV6-6
size: NA
D: TRBD2
J: TRBJ2-1
DNA: TGTGCCAGCAGTTACTCGGTCGCGGGAGGGCCGGATGAGCAGTTCTTC
CDR3: CASSYSVAGGPDEQFF

V: TRBV20-1
size: NA
D: NA
J: TRBJ2-3
DNA: TGCAGTGCTCCTTCTCCAGATACGCAGTATTTT
CDR3: CSAPSPDTQYF

V: TRBV10-3
size: NA
D: NA
J: TRBJ1-5
DNA: TGTGCCATCAGTGAGTCGCTCAGGGGCGGAAATCAGCCCCAGCATTTT
CDR3: CAISESLRGGNQPQHF

V: TRBV27
size: NA
D: NA
J: TRBJ2-2
DNA: TGTGCCACTAGAGACCCGGGGGTCGGGGGGGAGCTGTTTTTT
CDR3: CATRDPGVGGELFF

V: TRBV7-3
size: NA
D: TRBD2
J: TRBJ2-7
DNA: TGTGCCAGCAGCTTTAGCGGGAGGTTCGACGAGCAGTACTTC
CDR3: CASSFSGRFDEQYF

V: TRBV2
size: NA
D: TRBD2
J: TRBJ2-5
DNA: TGTGCCAGCAGTTCCTCCCACGGGACTAGTCTAACGGAGACCCAGTACTTC
CDR3: CASSSSHGTSLTETQYF

V: TRBV6-1
size: once
D: NA
J: TRBJ2-1
DNA: TGTGCCAGCAAGCTAACAGGGTTCCACAATGAGCAGTTCTTC
CDR3: CASKLTGFHNEQFF

V: TRBV27
size: NA
D: TRBD1
J: TRBJ1-2
DNA: TGTGCCAGCAGTCCAACGGGACAGGGGGCGGATGGCTACACCTTC
CDR3: CASSPTGQGADGYTF